This T cell receptor beta chain was captured by sequencing in a study of neurological immune-mediated disorders. Study-level points and caveats: The greatest TCR clonal expansion occurred in HTLV-1-associated myelopathy and the least in multiple sclerosis, which fell below healthy controls. There was no clinical or MRI feature that was associated with the multiple sclerosis repertoire cluster.

V lost 8 bases, J lost 7 bases, and 18 bases lay in between. This CDR3 is built from 13 residues. Per the germline V gene, CDR1 is SGHRS and CDR2 is YFSETQ. Points on this clonotype: Its antigen is currently unknown. A clone one base away is much larger, so this may be a read error.

There were approximately 900,000 CD4+ or CD8+ T cells used in the sorted libraries. A 10-nucleotide random UMI tagged transcripts in template-switch 5'RACE cDNA synthesis. TCRdb processed the 5' RACE reads anew with MiXCR; each CDR3 protein has one entry. This sample has roughly 48,000 distinct CDR3 sequences, with about 5.6% found just once. This receptor was identified in a woman between 18 and 29 years old with multiple sclerosis. The chain has TRBV5-1 and TRBJ1-2; D is undetermined. The sequenced sample was CD4+ T cells from blood. This CDR3 reads CARNQDRASGYTF. CDR3 in DNA: TGCGCCAGAAACCAGGACCGGGCTAGTGGCTACACCTTC.